Listed below are T cell receptor beta chains from one sample, sequenced in a study of blood T cell repertoires in COVID-19. The data were produced by immunoSEQ multiplex PCR, yet TCRdb's version contains in-frame clones alone and is incomplete. Here the sample spans some 160,000 clones, about 86% being singletons. Material for sequencing was peripheral blood. Every receptor here comes from a woman aged 70-85 years with acute or convalescent COVID-19. Each CDR3 is given with its conserved first and last residue. The order of the fields is clone size, D gene, V gene, J gene, CDR3 DNA, CDR3 protein. The D gene is left open where the match is weak. Only some rows state a clone size, as once, few, many or a class for expanded clones.

.	.	TRBV12-3/TRBV12-4	TRBJ1-1	TGTGCCAGCAGTTTCCTCCGGGAATCTGAAGCTTTCTTT	CASSFLRESEAFF
.	.	TRBV10-1	TRBJ2-2	TGCGCCAGCAGGAACAGTTGGACCGGGGAGCTGTTTTTT	CASRNSWTGELFF
.	.	TRBV9	TRBJ1-6	TGTGCCAGCAGCGTAGAAGAGGGTAGGAATTCACCCCTCCACTTT	CASSVEEGRNSPLHF
.	TRBD1	TRBV12-3/TRBV12-4	TRBJ2-1	TGTGCCAGCACCTGGACAGGGATGAATGAGCAGTTCTTC	CASTWTGMNEQFF
.	.	TRBV4-1	TRBJ1-2	TGCGCCAGCAGCCAAGACAGGCAGTCTTCCTATGGCTACACCTTC	CASSQDRQSSYGYTF
once	TRBD1	TRBV18	TRBJ2-1	TGTGCCAGCTCACTACTAGGGGACAGTTATAATGAGCAGTTCTTC	CASSLLGDSYNEQFF
.	.	TRBV18	TRBJ1-1	TGTGCCAGCTCACACAACCCCATACAGGGTTCGGTGAACACTGAAGCTTTCTTT	CASSHNPIQGSVNTEAFF
.	TRBD1	TRBV19	TRBJ1-5	TGTGCCAGTAGTTCCGACAGGGGGGGGGATATTGGCAATCAGCCCCAGCATTTT	CASSSDRGGDIGNQPQHF
few	TRBD1	TRBV6-5	TRBJ1-5	TGTGCCAGCACTCTGGACAGGGGAAATCAGCCCCAGCATTTT	CASTLDRGNQPQHF
.	.	TRBV12-3/TRBV12-4	TRBJ2-7	TGTGCCAGCAGTTTGGTTAGATCCTACGAGCAGTACTTC	CASSLVRSYEQYF